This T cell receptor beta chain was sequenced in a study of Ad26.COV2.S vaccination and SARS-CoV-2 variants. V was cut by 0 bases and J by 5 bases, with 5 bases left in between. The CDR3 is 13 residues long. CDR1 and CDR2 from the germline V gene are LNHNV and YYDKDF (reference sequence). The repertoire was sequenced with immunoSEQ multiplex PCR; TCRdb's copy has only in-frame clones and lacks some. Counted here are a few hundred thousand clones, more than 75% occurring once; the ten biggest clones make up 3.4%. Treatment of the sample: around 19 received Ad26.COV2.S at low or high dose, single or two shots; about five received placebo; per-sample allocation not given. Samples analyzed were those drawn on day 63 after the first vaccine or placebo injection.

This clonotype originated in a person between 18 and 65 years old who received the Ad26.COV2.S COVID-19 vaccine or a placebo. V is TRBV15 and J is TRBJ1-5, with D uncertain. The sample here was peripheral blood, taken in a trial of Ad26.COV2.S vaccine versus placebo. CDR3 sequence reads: CATSREQYQPQHF. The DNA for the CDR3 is TGTGCCACCAGCAGAGAACAGTATCAGCCCCAGCATTTT.